What follows describes a single T cell receptor beta chain. The data belong to a study of cytomegalovirus exposure and HLA in healthy donors. The CDR3 length is 16 residues. Trimming took off 6 bases at V and 4 bases at J, with 16 bases between the two ends. The germline gives CDR1 SGHAT, CDR2 FQNNGV. PCR involved 60 Vbeta and 13 Jbeta primers. Here immunoSEQ multiplex PCR was the method, and the copy in TCRdb shows in-frame clones only, minus some. Of some 190,000 clones detected, around four fifths appear once; the ten largest clones hold 1.5% to 2%. The chain couples TRBV11-2 to TRBJ1-6; possibly TRBD1 for D (6 bases). The TCR comes from a woman younger than 45 in good health and CMV-seronegative. The sequencing input was PBMCs. The CDR3 region has the DNA TGTGCCAGCAGGGGGGCGTCTACGGGTTATAATTCACCCCTCCACTTT. Its translation is CASRGASTGYNSPLHF.